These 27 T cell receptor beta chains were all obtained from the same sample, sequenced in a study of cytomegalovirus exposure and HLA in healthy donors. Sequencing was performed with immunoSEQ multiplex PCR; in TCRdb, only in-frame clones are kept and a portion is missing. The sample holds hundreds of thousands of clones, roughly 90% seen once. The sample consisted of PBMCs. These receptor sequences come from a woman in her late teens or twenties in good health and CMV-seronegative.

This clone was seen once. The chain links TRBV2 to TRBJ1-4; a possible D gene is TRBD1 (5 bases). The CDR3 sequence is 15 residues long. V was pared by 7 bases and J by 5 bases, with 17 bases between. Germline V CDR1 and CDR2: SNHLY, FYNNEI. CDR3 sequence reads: CASMYSGLLNEKLFF. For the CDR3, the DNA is TGTGCCAGCATGTATTCAGGGCTTCTCAATGAAAAACTGTTTTTT.

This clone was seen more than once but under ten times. CDR3 bases: TGTGCCAGTAGTATGGGGCAGGGCCAACAGCCCCAGCATTTT. It translates to CASSMGQGQQPQHF. The chain carries TRBV19 and TRBJ1-5; possible D gene TRBD1, 5 bases. Germline CDR1 reads LNHDA; CDR2 reads SQIVND (reference sequence). The CDR3 runs to 14 residues. V lost 3 bases to trimming and J lost 7 bases, with 13 bases between them.

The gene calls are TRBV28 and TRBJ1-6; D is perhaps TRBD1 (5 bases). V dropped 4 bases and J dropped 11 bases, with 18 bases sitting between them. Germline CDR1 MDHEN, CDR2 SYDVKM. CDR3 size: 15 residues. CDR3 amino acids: CASSSGTGVGAPLHF. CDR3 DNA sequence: TGTGCCAGCAGTTCCGGGACGGGGGTAGGGGCACCCCTCCACTTT.

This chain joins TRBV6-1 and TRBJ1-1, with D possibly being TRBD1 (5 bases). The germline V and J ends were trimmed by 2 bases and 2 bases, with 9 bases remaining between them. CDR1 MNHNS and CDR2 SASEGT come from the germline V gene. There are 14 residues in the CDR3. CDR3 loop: CASSERTPNTEAFF. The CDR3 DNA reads TGTGCCAGCAGTGAAAGGACACCTAACACTGAAGCTTTCTTT.

CDR3 bases: TGTGCCAGCAGCTCCGGGACACAAGGCTGGGAGCAGTACTTC. Amino acid sequence: CASSSGTQGWEQYF. The chain recombines TRBV5-4 with TRBJ2-7, with D possibly matching TRBD1 (6 bases). Trimming stripped 3 bases from V and 7 bases from J, with 17 bases between. The germline V gene has CDR1 SGHNT and CDR2 YYREEE (reference sequence). The CDR3 sequence is 14 residues long.

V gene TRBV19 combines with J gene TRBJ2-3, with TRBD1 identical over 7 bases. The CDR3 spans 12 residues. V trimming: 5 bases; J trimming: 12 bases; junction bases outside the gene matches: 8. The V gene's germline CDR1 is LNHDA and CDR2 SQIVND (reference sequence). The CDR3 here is CASSDRELGQYF. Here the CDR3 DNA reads TGTGCCAGTAGTGACAGGGAGTTAGGACAGTATTTT. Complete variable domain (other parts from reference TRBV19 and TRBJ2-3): DGGITQSPKYLFRKEGQNVTLSCEQNLNHDAMYWYRQDPGQGLRLIYYSQIVNDFQKGDIAEGYSVSREKKESFPLTVTSAQKNPTAFYLCASSDRELGQYFGPGTRLTVL.

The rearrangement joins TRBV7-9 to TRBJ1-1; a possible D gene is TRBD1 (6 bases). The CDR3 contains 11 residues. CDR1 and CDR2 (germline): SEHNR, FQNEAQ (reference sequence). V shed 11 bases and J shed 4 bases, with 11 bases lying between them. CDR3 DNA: TGTGCCGGTGGCAGGGGCACTGAAGCTTTCTTT. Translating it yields CAGGRGTEAFF. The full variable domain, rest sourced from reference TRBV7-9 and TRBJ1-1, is DTGVSQNPRHKITKRGQNVTFRCDPISEHNRLYWYRQTLGQGPEFLTYFQNEAQLEKSRLLSDRFSAERPKGSFSTLEIQRTEQGDSAMYLCAGGRGTEAFFGQGTRLTVV.

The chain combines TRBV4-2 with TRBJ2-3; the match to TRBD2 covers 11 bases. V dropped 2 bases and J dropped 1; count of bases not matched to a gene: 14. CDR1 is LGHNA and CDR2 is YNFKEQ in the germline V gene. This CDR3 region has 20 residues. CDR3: CASSQYLGLAGGNRTDTQYF. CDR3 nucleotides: TGTGCCAGCAGCCAATATCTGGGTCTAGCGGGGGGAAACCGCACAGATACGCAGTATTTT.

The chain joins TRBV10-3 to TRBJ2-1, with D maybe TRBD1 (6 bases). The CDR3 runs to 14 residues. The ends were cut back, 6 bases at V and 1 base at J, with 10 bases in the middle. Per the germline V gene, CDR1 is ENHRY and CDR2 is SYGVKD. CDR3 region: CAIRQGGSYNEQFF. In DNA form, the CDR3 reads TGTGCCATCAGACAGGGCGGATCCTACAATGAGCAGTTCTTC.

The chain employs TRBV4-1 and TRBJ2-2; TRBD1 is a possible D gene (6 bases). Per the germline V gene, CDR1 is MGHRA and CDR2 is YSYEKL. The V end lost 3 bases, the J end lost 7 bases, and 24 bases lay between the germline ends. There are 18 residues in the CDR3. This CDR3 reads CASSHPPGAGAKGGELFF. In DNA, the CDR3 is TGCGCCAGCAGCCACCCCCCAGGGGCAGGGGCCAAGGGCGGGGAGCTGTTTTTT.

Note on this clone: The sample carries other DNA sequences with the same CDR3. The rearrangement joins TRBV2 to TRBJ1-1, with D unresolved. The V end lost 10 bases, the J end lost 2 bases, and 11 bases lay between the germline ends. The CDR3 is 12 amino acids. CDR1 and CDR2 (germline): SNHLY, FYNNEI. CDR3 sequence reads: CATAEGNTEAFF. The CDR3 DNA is TGTGCCACTGCGGAGGGAAACACTGAAGCTTTCTTT. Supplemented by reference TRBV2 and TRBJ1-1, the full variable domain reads EPEVTQTPSHQVTQMGQEVILRCVPISNHLYFYWYRQILGQKVEFLVSFYNNEISEKSEIFDDQFSVERPDGSNFTLKIRSTKLEDSAMYFCATAEGNTEAFFGQGTRLTVV.

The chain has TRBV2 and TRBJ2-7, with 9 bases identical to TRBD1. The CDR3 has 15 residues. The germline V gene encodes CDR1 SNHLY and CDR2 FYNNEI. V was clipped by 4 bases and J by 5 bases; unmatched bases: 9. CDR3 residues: CASSVRQGVWNEQYF. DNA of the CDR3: TGTGCCAGCAGTGTACGACAGGGGGTTTGGAACGAGCAGTACTTC.

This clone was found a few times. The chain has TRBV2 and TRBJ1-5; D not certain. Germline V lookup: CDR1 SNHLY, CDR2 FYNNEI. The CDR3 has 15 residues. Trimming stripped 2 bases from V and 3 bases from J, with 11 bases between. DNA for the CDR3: TGTGCCAGCAGTGAATGGTCACTTTCCAATCAGCCCCAGCATTTT. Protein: CASSEWSLSNQPQHF.

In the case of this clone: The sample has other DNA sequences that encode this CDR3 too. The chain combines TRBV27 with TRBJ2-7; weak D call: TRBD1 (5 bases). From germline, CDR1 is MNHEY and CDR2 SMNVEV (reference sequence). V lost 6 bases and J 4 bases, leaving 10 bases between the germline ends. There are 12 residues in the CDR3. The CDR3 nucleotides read TGTGCCAGCAGGGCCGACAGTTACGAGCAGTACTTC. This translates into CASRADSYEQYF.

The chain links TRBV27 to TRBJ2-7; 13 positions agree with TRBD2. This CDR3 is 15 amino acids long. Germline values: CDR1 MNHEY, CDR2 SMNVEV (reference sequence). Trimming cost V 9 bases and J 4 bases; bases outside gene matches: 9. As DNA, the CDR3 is TGTGCCAGTAGGACTAGCGGGAGTGCAGATTACGAGCAGTACTTC. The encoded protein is CASRTSGSADYEQYF.

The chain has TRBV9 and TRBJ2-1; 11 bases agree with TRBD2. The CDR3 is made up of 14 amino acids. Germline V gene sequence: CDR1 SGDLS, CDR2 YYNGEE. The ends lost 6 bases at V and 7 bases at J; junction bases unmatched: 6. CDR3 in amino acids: CASTAGLAVNEQFF. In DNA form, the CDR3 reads TGTGCCAGCACCGCGGGACTAGCGGTAAATGAGCAGTTCTTC.

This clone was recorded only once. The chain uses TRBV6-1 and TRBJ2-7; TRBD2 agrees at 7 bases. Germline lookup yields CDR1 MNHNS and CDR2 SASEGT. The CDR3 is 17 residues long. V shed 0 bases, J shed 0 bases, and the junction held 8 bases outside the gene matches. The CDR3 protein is CASSEASLAHRSYEQYF. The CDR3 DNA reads TGTGCCAGCAGTGAAGCTTCACTAGCGCATCGCTCCTACGAGCAGTACTTC.

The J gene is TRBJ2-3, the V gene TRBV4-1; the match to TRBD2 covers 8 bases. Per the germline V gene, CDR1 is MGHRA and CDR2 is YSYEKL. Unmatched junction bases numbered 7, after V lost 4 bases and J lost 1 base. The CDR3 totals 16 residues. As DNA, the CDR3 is TGCGCCAGCAGCCTAAGGACTAGCACGGGCACAGATACGCAGTATTTT. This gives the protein CASSLRTSTGTDTQYF.

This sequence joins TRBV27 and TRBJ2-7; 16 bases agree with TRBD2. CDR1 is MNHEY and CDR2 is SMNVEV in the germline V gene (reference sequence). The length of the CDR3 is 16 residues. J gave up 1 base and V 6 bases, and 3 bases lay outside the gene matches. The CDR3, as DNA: TGTGCCAGCAGGGGGGGACTAGCGGGAGGGTCCTACGAGCAGTACTTC. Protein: CASRGGLAGGSYEQYF.

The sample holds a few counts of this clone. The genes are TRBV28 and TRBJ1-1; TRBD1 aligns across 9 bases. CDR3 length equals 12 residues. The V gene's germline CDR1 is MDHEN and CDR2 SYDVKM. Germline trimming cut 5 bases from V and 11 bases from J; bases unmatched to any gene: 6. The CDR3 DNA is TGTGCCAGCAGTAATAGGGACAGGGCGGCTTTCTTT. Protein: CASSNRDRAAFF.

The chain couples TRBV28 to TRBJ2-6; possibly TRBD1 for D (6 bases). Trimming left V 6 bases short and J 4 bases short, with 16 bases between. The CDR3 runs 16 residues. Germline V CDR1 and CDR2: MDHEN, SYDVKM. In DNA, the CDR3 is TGTGCCAGCAGATTTCCAGCAGGGGTCGGGGCCAACGTCCTGACTTTC. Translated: CASRFPAGVGANVLTF. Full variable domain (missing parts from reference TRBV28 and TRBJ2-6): DVKVTQSSRYLVKRTGEKVFLECVQDMDHENMFWYRQDPGLGLRLIYFSYDVKMKEKGDIPEGYSVSREKKERFSLILESASTNQTSMYLCASRFPAGVGANVLTFGAGSRLTVL.

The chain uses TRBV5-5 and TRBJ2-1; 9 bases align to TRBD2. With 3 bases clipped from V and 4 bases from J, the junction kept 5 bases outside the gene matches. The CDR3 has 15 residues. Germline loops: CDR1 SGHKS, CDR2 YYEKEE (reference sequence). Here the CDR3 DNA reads TGTGCCAGCAGCTCAGCGGGAGGTCGTTACAATGAGCAGTTCTTC. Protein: CASSSAGGRYNEQFF.

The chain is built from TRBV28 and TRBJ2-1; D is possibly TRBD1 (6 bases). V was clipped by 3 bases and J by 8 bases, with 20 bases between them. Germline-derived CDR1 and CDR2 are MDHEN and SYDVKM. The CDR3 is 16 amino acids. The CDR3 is CASSLYTGIEGDEQFF. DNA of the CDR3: TGTGCCAGCAGTTTGTACACCGGGATTGAGGGGGATGAGCAGTTCTTC.

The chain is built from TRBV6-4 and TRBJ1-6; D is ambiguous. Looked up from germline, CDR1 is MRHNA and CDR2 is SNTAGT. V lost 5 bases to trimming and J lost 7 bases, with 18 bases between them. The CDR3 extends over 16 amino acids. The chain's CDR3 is CASSNTGSGRNSPLHF. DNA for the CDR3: TGTGCCAGCAGTAACACCGGGAGTGGGAGAAATTCACCCCTCCACTTT.

CDR3 sequence (DNA): TGCGCCAGCAGCAGGACAGGGGGGACTGAAGCTTTCTTT. It encodes CASSRTGGTEAFF. The chain recombines TRBV5-1 with TRBJ1-1; 10 bases are shared with TRBD1. The CDR3 sequence is 13 residues long. Trimming took 4 bases from V and 5 from J; bases not matched to a gene: 2. CDR1 is SGHRS, CDR2 YFSETQ, per germline.

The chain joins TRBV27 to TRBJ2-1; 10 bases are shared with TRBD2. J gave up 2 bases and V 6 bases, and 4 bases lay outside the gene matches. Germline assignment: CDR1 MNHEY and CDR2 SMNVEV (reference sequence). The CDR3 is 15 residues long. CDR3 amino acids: CASRRTSGAYNEQFF. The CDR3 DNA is TGTGCCAGCAGACGCACTAGCGGGGCCTACAATGAGCAGTTCTTC.

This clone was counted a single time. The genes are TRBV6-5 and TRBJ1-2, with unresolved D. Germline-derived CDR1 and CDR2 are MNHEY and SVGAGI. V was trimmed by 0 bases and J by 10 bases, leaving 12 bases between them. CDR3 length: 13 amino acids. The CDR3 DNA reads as TGTGCCAGCAGTTACTCGCGGAGCTCCGACTACACCTTC. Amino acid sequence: CASSYSRSSDYTF.